These 29 T cell receptor beta chains originate from one sample sequenced in a study of blood T cell repertoires in COVID-19. TCRdb's copy holds only in-frame clones and misses some; the assay was immunoSEQ multiplex PCR. The repertoire has a few hundred thousand clones, approximately 92% of them found once; the top ten carry 4.6%. The sample taken for sequencing was peripheral blood. The receptors derive from a woman aged 40 to 50 who had recovered from COVID-19.

V usage is TRBV4-1 and J usage is TRBJ2-1, with 8 bases matching TRBD1. Trimming took 2 bases from V and 6 from J; bases not matched to a gene: 0. This CDR3 comprises 13 residues. In germline, CDR1 is MGHRA, CDR2 YSYEKL. CDR3 protein: CASSQQGANEQFF. The CDR3 coding sequence is TGCGCCAGCAGCCAACAGGGGGCCAATGAGCAGTTCTTC.

The genes are TRBV28 and TRBJ1-1; the D is unclear. Trimming left V 2 bases short and J 7 bases short, with 11 bases between. The CDR3 is 13 amino acids. CDR1 is MDHEN, CDR2 SYDVKM, per germline. In nucleotides, the CDR3 is TGTGCCAGCAGTTTAGAGGGATGGGGTGAAGCTTTCTTT. This sequence encodes CASSLEGWGEAFF.

V is TRBV27 and J is TRBJ1-6; D ambiguous. V lost 3 bases and J 7 bases, leaving 10 bases between the germline ends. The CDR3 sequence is 14 residues long. Germline values: CDR1 MNHEY, CDR2 SMNVEV (reference sequence). Here the CDR3 reads CASSFTSMNSPLHF. The CDR3 nucleotides read TGTGCCAGCAGTTTTACATCAATGAATTCACCCCTCCACTTT.

In its sample, this clone was seen once. This chain connects TRBV6-5 to TRBJ2-2, with D possibly matching TRBD1 (5 bases). V shed 9 bases and J shed 6 bases, with 17 bases lying between them. From germline, CDR1 is MNHEY and CDR2 SVGAGI. The CDR3 loop spans 14 amino acids. CDR3 sequence: CASSRTTKPGELFF. The CDR3 DNA reads TGTGCCAGTTCCAGGACAACTAAACCCGGGGAGCTGTTTTTT.

The rearrangement links TRBV11-2 to TRBJ2-7; TRBD1 matches at 8 bases. The CDR3 extends over 13 amino acids. Germline CDR1 and CDR2: SGHAT and FQNNGV. Trimming removed 5 bases from V and 4 bases from J; junction bases left unmatched: 4. The CDR3 DNA reads as TGTGCCAGCAGCCCCCGGACAGGGTACGAGCAGTACGTC. Translated, it gives CASSPRTGYEQYV.

This chain links TRBV30 with TRBJ1-1, with D perhaps TRBD1 (6 bases). Trimming shortened V by 1 base and J by 7 bases, and 10 bases separated the two germline ends. The CDR3 is 12 residues long. Germline lookup yields CDR1 GTSNPN and CDR2 SVGIG (reference sequence). As DNA, the CDR3 is TGTGCCTGGAGTGGGGGACACGGTGAAGCTTTCTTT. It encodes CAWSGGHGEAFF.

CDR3 sequence: CAISEYRDTDTQYF. As DNA, the CDR3 is TGTGCCATCAGTGAGTATCGGGACACAGATACGCAGTATTTT. This sequence joins TRBV10-3 and TRBJ2-3; D possibly corresponds to TRBD2 (5 bases). CDR1 and CDR2 from the germline V gene are ENHRY and SYGVKD. The V end was cut by 1 base, the J end by 2 bases, with 7 bases between. This CDR3 region has 14 residues.

In its sample, this clone was seen a few times. The gene calls are TRBV10-3 and TRBJ1-6, with D unclear. Germline V CDR1 and CDR2: ENHRY, SYGVKD. CDR3 size: 14 residues. The ends were cut back, 3 bases at V and 14 bases at J, with 17 bases in the middle. CDR3 sequence: CAISDVFGSHSLHF. DNA of the CDR3: TGTGCCATCAGTGACGTATTTGGTAGTCATTCCCTCCACTTT.

The chain links TRBV27 to TRBJ2-1, with TRBD1 identical over 10 bases. The length of the CDR3 is 16 residues. Trimming cost V 2 bases and J 8 bases; bases outside gene matches: 9. Germline loops: CDR1 MNHEY, CDR2 SMNVEV (reference sequence). The CDR3 sequence: CASSLIGTGAVDEQFF. CDR3 DNA sequence: TGTGCCAGCAGTTTAATTGGGACAGGGGCGGTCGATGAGCAGTTCTTC.

The chain employs TRBV10-3 and TRBJ2-3; 11 bases fit TRBD2. CDR1 is ENHRY, CDR2 SYGVKD, per germline. The CDR3 totals 15 residues. With 6 bases clipped from V and 1 base from J, the junction kept 3 bases outside the gene matches. In DNA, the CDR3 is TGTGCCATCAGCTTGACTAGCGGGGGCACAGATACGCAGTATTTT. Translated, it gives CAISLTSGGTDTQYF.

The chain carries TRBV5-4 and TRBJ1-2, with D possibly being TRBD1 (6 bases). V lost 5 bases and J lost 3, with 17 bases in between. This CDR3 region has 15 residues. Germline loops: CDR1 SGHNT, CDR2 YYREEE (reference sequence). DNA for the CDR3: TGTGCCAGCAGAATGGGACAAGGGGTCGACTATGGCTACACCTTC. Its protein product is CASRMGQGVDYGYTF.

The rearrangement joins TRBV9 to TRBJ2-2, with a tentative D call TRBD1 (6 bases). The germline gives CDR1 SGDLS, CDR2 YYNGEE. The CDR3 covers 16 residues. V dropped 1 base and J dropped 7 bases, with 17 bases sitting between them. As DNA, the CDR3 is TGTGCCAGCAGCGTAAAACCGGGACACGGTGACGGGGAGCTGTTTTTT. It specifies CASSVKPGHGDGELFF.

The chain recombines TRBV6-5 with TRBJ1-5; maybe TRBD1 (6 bases). The CDR3 is made up of 14 amino acids. V was pared by 6 bases and J by 7 bases, with 16 bases between. Germline CDR1 reads MNHEY; CDR2 reads SVGAGI. CDR3 DNA: TGTGCCAGCAGAATGGGGCAGGGGATGCAGCCCCAGCATTTT. It encodes CASRMGQGMQPQHF.

Here the CDR3 DNA reads TGTGCCAGCACGAGGGAGTCTGGGGCCAACGTCCTGACTTTC. As protein: CASTRESGANVLTF. This chain uses TRBV2 with TRBJ2-6; tentatively, D is TRBD2 (5 bases). Germline loops: CDR1 SNHLY, CDR2 FYNNEI. V was pared by 7 bases and J by 1 base, with 8 bases between. CDR3 length: 14 amino acids.

The rearrangement links TRBV19 to TRBJ1-1; no clear D. Germline V CDR1 and CDR2: LNHDA, SQIVND (reference sequence). The length of the CDR3 is 13 residues. The V and J ends lost 5 bases and 10 bases respectively, with 17 bases between them. The CDR3 sequence: CASSGSAKGRAFF. The CDR3 DNA follows: TGTGCCAGTAGTGGGAGCGCCAAAGGCAGAGCTTTCTTT.

This clone was seen once. CDR3 sequence: CASSGQINSYEQYV. DNA of the CDR3: TGTGCCAGCAGTGGACAGATAAACTCCTACGAGCAGTACGTC. The chain couples TRBV2 to TRBJ2-7; possible D gene TRBD1, 5 bases. Trimming stripped 4 bases from V and 0 bases from J, with 10 bases between. Looked up from germline, CDR1 is SNHLY and CDR2 is FYNNEI. The CDR3 has 14 residues.

The genes are TRBV7-6 and TRBJ2-7, with unresolved D. Looked up from germline, CDR1 is SGHVS and CDR2 is FNYEAQ. Between the trimmed V and J ends, which lost 5 bases and 4 bases, there was a span of 18 bases. This CDR3 has 15 amino acids. In DNA, the CDR3 is TGTGCCAGCAGCCCCGTTTCGGCGCCCGGGTACGAGCAGTACTTC. The encoded protein is CASSPVSAPGYEQYF.

The J gene is TRBJ1-5, the V gene TRBV6-5; 7 positions match TRBD1. The germline CDR1 and CDR2 sequences are MNHEY and SVGAGI. V dropped 8 bases and J dropped 0; count of bases not matched to a gene: 4. This CDR3 is built from 14 residues. The CDR3 spells CASSTGNSNQPQHF. CDR3 nucleotides: TGTGCCAGCTCGACAGGGAATAGCAATCAGCCCCAGCATTTT.

The V gene is TRBV29-1, the J gene TRBJ2-1; 9 bases map to TRBD2. The CDR3 totals 13 residues. Looked up from germline, CDR1 is SQVTM and CDR2 is ANQGSEA. V shed 7 bases and J 8 bases; nucleotides not matched to a gene: 9. CDR3 region: CSASGGRVDEQFF. CDR3 DNA sequence: TGCAGCGCTAGTGGCGGGAGGGTCGATGAGCAGTTCTTC.

This chain links TRBV10-2 with TRBJ2-1; weak D call: TRBD2 (5 bases). The CDR3 consists of 14 residues. Germline-derived CDR1 and CDR2 are WSHSY and SAAADI. Trimming shortened V by 1 base and J by 5 bases, and 9 bases separated the two germline ends. In DNA form, the CDR3 reads TGCGCCAGCAGTGAGTGGACGGGGAACAATGAGCAGTTCTTC. Protein product: CASSEWTGNNEQFF.

V and J are TRBV5-4 and TRBJ2-3; 9 bases match TRBD2. Per germline, CDR1 SGHNT and CDR2 YYREEE (reference sequence). V was pared by 0 bases and J by 2 bases, with 1 base of the junction left unmatched. CDR3 size: 15 residues. CDR3 sequence reads: CASSLGGRATDTQYF. The DNA of the CDR3 is TGTGCCAGCAGCTTGGGCGGGAGGGCCACAGATACGCAGTATTTT.

The chain joins TRBV2 to TRBJ2-1; the D gene is possibly TRBD2 (6 bases). CDR1 SNHLY and CDR2 FYNNEI come from the germline V gene. This CDR3 comprises 13 residues. V lost 10 bases to trimming and J lost 9 bases, with 19 bases between them. In DNA form, the CDR3 reads TGTGCCACCTGTGGGCTCGTCGGGAGTGAGCAGTTCTTC. It translates to CATCGLVGSEQFF.

The rearrangement links TRBV11-2 to TRBJ2-7; D remains ambiguous. V gave up 2 bases and J gave up 5 bases, with 22 bases separating them. Germline CDR1 is SGHAT and CDR2 is FQNNGV. This CDR3 contains 17 residues. Here the CDR3 reads CASSLLMSRVRRNEQYV. CDR3 in DNA: TGTGCCAGCAGCTTATTGATGAGTCGGGTCCGTAGGAACGAGCAGTACGTC.

This chain connects TRBV14 to TRBJ2-1, with 7 bases aligning to TRBD2. The CDR3 is 16 residues long. Germline trimming cut 2 bases from V and 1 base from J; bases unmatched to any gene: 5. CDR1 and CDR2 from the germline V gene are SGHDN and FVKESK. CDR3 region: CASSQFGGRSYNEQFF. DNA of the CDR3: TGTGCCAGCAGCCAATTCGGGGGGAGATCCTACAATGAGCAGTTCTTC. The variable domain in full, with the rest retrieved from reference TRBV14 and TRBJ2-1, is EAGVTQFPSHSVIEKGQTVTLRCDPISGHDNLYWYRRVMGKEIKFLLHFVKESKQDESGMPNNRFLAERTGGTYSTLKVQPAELEDSGVYFCASSQFGGRSYNEQFFGPGTRLTVL.

This chain connects TRBV7-2 to TRBJ1-5, with 8 nucleotides matching TRBD1. The germline V gene has CDR1 SGHTA and CDR2 FQGNSA. This CDR3 comprises 15 residues. Trimming took 0 bases from V and 2 from J; bases not matched to a gene: 0. The CDR3: CASSLATGGNQPQHF. The CDR3 DNA follows: TGTGCCAGCAGCTTAGCGACAGGGGGCAATCAGCCCCAGCATTTT.

J is TRBJ2-7 and V is TRBV13; TRBD1 is a possible D gene (9 bases). The CDR3 covers 18 residues. CDR1 and CDR2 from the germline V gene are PRHDT and FYEKMQ (reference sequence). V dropped 5 bases and J dropped 9 bases, with 32 bases sitting between them. The CDR3 loop is CASSRGPGQGGLAGLQYF. The CDR3 DNA follows: TGTGCCAGCAGCCGAGGCCCGGGACAGGGAGGATTAGCGGGGTTGCAGTACTTC.

The rearrangement uses TRBV9 and TRBJ2-1; 14 bases map to TRBD2. V was clipped by 0 bases and J by 7 bases; unmatched bases: 6. The CDR3 covers 17 residues. In germline, CDR1 is SGDLS, CDR2 YYNGEE. The CDR3 DNA reads TGTGCCAGCAGCGTAGGTGTGACTAGCGGGGGGGCAAATGAGCAGTTCTTC. Protein: CASSVGVTSGGANEQFF.

The chain couples TRBV6-5 to TRBJ2-2; a weak D match, TRBD2 (5 bases). The V end was cut by 7 bases, the J end by 4 bases, with 16 bases between. The CDR3 loop spans 15 amino acids. The germline CDR1 and CDR2 sequences are MNHEY and SVGAGI. CDR3 bases: TGTGCCAGCACCATGACGGGGATCAGCACCGGGGAGCTGTTTTTT. Protein sequence: CASTMTGISTGELFF.

This chain connects TRBV19 to TRBJ2-5, with 8 bases fitting TRBD1. Germline CDR1 is LNHDA and CDR2 is SQIVND (reference sequence). V was pared by 5 bases and J by 1 base, with 12 bases of the junction left unmatched. The CDR3 has 17 amino acids. The CDR3 region has the DNA TGTGCCAGTAGTCCCCGGACCGGGACAGGCCTCCAAGAGACCCAGTACTTC. It is translated as CASSPRTGTGLQETQYF. The full variable domain, in which reference TRBV19 and TRBJ2-5 provide the parts outside the CDR3, is DGGITQSPKYLFRKEGQNVTLSCEQNLNHDAMYWYRQDPGQGLRLIYYSQIVNDFQKGDIAEGYSVSREKKESFPLTVTSAQKNPTAFYLCASSPRTGTGLQETQYFGPGTRLLVL.